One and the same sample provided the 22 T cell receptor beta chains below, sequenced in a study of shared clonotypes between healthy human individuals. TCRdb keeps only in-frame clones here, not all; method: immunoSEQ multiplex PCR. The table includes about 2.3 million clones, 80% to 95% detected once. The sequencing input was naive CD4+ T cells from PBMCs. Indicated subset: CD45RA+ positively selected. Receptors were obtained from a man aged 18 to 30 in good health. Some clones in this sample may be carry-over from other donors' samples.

This CDR3 reads CASSYKRYQETQYF. The DNA for the CDR3 is TGTGCCAGCAGTTACAAGCGGTACCAAGAGACCCAGTACTTC. The rearrangement links TRBV6-5 to TRBJ2-5; D possibly corresponds to TRBD2 (5 bases). Germline V CDR1 and CDR2: MNHEY, SVGAGI. The CDR3 length is 14 residues. V gave up 2 bases and J gave up 0 bases, with 7 bases separating them.

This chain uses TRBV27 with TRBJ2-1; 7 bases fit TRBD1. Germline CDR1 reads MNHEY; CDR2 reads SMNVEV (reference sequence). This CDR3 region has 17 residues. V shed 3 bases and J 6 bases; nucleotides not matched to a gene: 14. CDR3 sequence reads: CASSFRGQHPPINEQFF. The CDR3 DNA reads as TGTGCCAGCAGTTTTAGGGGACAGCACCCCCCGATCAATGAGCAGTTCTTC.

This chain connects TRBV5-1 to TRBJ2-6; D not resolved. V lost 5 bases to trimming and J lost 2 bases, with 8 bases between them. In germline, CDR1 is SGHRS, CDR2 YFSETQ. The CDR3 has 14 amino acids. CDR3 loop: CASRLGTGANVLTF. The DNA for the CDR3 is TGCGCCAGCAGGCTAGGAACTGGGGCCAACGTCCTGACTTTC. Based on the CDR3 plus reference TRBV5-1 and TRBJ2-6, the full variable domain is KAGVTQTPRYLIKTRGQQVTLSCSPISGHRSVSWYQQTPGQGLQFLFEYFSETQRNKGNFPGRFSGRQFSNSRSEMNVSTLELGDSALYLCASRLGTGANVLTFGAGSRLTVL.

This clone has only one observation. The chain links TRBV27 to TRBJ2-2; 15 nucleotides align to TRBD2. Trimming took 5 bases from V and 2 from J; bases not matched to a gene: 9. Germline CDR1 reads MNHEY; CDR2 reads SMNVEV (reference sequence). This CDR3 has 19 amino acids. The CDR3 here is CASSLRTSGRALNTGELFF. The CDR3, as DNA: TGTGCCAGCAGTCTCCGGACTAGCGGGAGGGCCCTAAACACCGGGGAGCTGTTTTTT.

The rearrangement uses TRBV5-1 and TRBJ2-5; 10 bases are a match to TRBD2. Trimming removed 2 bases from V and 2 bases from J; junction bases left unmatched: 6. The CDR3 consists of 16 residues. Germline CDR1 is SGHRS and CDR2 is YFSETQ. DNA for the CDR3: TGCGCCAGCAGCTTCGGGCTAGCGGGGGAACAAGAGACCCAGTACTTC. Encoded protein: CASSFGLAGEQETQYF.

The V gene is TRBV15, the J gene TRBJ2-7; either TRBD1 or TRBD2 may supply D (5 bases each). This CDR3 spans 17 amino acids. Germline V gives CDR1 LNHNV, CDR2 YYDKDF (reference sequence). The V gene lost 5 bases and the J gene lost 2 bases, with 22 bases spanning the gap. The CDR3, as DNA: TGTGCCACCAGCGGACACGTGGGGCTGGGGGAAACCTACGAGCAGTACTTC. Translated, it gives CATSGHVGLGETYEQYF.

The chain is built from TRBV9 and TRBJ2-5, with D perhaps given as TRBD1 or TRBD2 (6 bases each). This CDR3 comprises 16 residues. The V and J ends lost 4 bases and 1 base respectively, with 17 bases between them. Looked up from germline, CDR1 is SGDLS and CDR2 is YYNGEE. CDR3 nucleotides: TGTGCCAGCAGCCTGTCGTTGGGGGGCCTCCAAGAGACCCAGTACTTC. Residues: CASSLSLGGLQETQYF.

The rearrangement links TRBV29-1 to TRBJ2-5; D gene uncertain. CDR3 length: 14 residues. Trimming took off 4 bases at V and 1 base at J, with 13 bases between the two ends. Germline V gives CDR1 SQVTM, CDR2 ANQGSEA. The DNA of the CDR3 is TGCAGCGTTGTCCGACCGCCAGGCCAAGAGACCCAGTACTTC. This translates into CSVVRPPGQETQYF. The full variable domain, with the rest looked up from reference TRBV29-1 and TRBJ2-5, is SAVISQKPSRDICQRGTSLTIQCQVDSQVTMMFWYRQQPGQSLTLIATANQGSEATYESGFVIDKFPISRPNLTFSTLTVSNMSPEDSSIYLCSVVRPPGQETQYFGPGTRLLVL.

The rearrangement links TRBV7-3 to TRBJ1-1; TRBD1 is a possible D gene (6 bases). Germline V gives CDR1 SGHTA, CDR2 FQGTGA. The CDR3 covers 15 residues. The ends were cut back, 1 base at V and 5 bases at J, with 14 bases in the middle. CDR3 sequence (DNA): TGTGCCAGCAGCTTAAACCCAGGGGTGGGAACTGAAGCTTTCTTT. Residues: CASSLNPGVGTEAFF.

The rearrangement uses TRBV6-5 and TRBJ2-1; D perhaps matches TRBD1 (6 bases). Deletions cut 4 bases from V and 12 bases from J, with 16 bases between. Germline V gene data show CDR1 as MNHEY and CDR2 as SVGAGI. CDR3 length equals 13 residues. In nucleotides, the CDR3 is TGTGCCAGCAGTTTACTGAGGGGGATATGGCAGTTCTTC. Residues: CASSLLRGIWQFF.

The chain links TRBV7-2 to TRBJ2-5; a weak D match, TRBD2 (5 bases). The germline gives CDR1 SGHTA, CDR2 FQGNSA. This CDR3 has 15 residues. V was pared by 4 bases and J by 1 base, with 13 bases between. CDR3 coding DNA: TGTGCCAGCAGCTCCTATTCGACTACCCAAGAGACCCAGTACTTC. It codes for CASSSYSTTQETQYF.

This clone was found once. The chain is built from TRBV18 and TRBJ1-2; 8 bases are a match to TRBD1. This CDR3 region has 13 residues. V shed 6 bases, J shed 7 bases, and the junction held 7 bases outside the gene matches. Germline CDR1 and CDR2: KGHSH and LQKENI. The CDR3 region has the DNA TGTGCCAGCTCTCAGGGGGCGCTGGCTGGCTACACCTTC. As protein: CASSQGALAGYTF.

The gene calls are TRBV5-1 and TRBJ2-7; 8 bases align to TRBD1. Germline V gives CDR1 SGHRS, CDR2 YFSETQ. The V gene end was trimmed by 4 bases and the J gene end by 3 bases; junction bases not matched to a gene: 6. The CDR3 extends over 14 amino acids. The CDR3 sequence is CASSPRTGNYEQYF. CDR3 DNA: TGCGCCAGCAGCCCCAGGACAGGGAACTACGAGCAGTACTTC.

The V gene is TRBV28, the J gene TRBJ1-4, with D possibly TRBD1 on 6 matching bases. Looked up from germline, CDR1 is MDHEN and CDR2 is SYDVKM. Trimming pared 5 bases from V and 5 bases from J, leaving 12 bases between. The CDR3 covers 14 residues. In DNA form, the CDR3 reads TGTGCCAGCAGTCCCGACAGGACAAATGAAAAACTGTTTTTT. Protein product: CASSPDRTNEKLFF.

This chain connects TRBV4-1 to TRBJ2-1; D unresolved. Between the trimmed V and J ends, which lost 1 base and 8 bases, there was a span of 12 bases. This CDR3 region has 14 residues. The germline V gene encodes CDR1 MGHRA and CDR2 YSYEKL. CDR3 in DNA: TGCGCCAGCAGCCAAGTGACCAGCTGGGATGAGCAGTTCTTC. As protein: CASSQVTSWDEQFF.

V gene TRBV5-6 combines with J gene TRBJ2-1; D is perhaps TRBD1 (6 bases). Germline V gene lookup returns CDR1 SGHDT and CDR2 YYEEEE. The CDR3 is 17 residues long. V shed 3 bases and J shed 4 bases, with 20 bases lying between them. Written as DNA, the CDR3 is TGTGCCAGCAGCTCGCCGTACAGGGTCGGAAAGTACAATGAGCAGTTCTTC. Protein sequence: CASSSPYRVGKYNEQFF.

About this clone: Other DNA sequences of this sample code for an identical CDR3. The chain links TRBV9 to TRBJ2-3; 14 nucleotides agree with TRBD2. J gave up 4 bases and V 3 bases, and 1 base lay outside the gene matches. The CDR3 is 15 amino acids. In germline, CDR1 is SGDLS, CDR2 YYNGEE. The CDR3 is CASSAGLAGADTQYF. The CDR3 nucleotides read TGTGCCAGCAGCGCGGGACTAGCGGGAGCAGATACGCAGTATTTT.

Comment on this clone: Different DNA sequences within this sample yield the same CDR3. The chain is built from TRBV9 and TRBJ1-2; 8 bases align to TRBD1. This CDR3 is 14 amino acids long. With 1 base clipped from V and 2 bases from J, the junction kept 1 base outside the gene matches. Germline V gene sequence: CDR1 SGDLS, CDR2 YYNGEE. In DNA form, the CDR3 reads TGTGCCAGCAGCGTAAGGACAGGGAACTATGGCTACACCTTC. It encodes CASSVRTGNYGYTF.

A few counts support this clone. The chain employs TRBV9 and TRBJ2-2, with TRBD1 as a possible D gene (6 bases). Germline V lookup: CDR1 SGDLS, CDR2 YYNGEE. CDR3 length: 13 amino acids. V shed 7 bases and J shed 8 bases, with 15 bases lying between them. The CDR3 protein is CASQEGGAGELFF. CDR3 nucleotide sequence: TGTGCCAGCCAAGAAGGGGGAGCGGGGGAGCTGTTTTTT. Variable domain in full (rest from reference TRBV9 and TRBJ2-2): DSGVTQTPKHLITATGQRVTLRCSPRSGDLSVYWYQQSLDQGLQFLIQYYNGEERAKGNILERFSAQQFPDLHSELNLSSLELGDSALYFCASQEGGAGELFFGEGSRLTVL.

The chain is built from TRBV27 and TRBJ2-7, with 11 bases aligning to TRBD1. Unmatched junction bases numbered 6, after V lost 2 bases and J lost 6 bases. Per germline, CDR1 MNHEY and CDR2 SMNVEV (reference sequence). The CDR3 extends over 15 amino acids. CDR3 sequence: CASSLKGQGVSEQYF. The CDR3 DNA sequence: TGTGCCAGCAGTTTAAAGGGACAGGGGGTCTCCGAGCAGTACTTC.

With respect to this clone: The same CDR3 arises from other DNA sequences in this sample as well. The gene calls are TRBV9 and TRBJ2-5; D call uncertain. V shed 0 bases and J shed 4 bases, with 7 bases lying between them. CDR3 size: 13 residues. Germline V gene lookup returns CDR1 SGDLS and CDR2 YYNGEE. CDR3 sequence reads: CASSVGVGETQYF. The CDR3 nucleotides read TGTGCCAGCAGCGTAGGGGTTGGAGAGACCCAGTACTTC.

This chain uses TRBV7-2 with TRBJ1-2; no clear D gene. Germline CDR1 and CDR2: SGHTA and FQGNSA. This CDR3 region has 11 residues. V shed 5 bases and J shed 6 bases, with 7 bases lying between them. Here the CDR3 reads CASSRINGYTF. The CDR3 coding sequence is TGTGCCAGCAGCCGTATTAATGGCTACACCTTC.